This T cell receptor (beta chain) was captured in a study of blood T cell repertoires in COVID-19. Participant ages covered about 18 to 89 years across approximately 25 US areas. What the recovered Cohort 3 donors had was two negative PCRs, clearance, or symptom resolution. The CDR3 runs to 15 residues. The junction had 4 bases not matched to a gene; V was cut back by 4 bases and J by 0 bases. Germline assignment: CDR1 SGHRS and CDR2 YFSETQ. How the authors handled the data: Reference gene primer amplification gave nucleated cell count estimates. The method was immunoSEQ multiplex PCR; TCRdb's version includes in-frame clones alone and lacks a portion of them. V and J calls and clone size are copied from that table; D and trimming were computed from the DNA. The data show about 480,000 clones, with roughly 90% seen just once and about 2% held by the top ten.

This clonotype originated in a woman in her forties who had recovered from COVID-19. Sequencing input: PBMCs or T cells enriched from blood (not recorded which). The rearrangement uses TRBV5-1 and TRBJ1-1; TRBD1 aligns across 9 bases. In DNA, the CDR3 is TGCGCCAGCAGCGATTGGACAGGGGTGAACACTGAAGCTTTCTTT. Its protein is CASSDWTGVNTEAFF.